This T cell receptor beta chain was obtained from a study of cytomegalovirus exposure and HLA in healthy donors. As for the study in general: Per a later analysis, the roughly 670 first-cohort and some 130 validation repertoires shared one platform.

The CDR3 covers 14 residues. V was cut by 0 bases and J by 6 bases, with 9 bases left in between. Per the germline V gene, CDR1 is LGHNA and CDR2 is YSLEER. Generated by immunoSEQ multiplex PCR, the TCRdb table keeps only in-frame clones and is missing some. This repertoire shows about 110,000 clones, roughly 87% found once; its top ten account for 1.9%. This clonotype originated in a woman between 18 and 29 years old in good health and CMV-seronegative. The rearrangement joins TRBV4-3 to TRBJ2-1; D gene unclear. Source material: PBMCs. CDR3 residues: CASSQDTQINEQFF. As DNA, the CDR3 is TGCGCCAGCAGCCAAGATACCCAGATCAATGAGCAGTTCTTC.